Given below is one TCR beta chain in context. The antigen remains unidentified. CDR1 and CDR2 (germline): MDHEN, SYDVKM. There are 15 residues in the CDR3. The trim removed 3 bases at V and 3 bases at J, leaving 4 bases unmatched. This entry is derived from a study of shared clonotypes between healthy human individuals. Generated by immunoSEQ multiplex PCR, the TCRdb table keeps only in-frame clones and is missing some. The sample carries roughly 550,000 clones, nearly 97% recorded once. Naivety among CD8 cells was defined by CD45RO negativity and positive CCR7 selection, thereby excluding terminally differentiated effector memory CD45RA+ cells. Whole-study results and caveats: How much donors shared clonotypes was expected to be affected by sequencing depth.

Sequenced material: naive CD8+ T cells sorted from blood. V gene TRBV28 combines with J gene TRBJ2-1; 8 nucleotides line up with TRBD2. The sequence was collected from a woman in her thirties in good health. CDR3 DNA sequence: TGTGCCAGCAGTTTGCCGGGACTAGGCTACAATGAGCAGTTCTTC. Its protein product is CASSLPGLGYNEQFF.